These 25 T cell receptor beta chains were all obtained from the same sample, sequenced in a study of blood T cell repertoires in COVID-19. The method was immunoSEQ multiplex PCR; TCRdb's version includes in-frame clones alone and lacks a portion of them. This table holds 250,000 to 300,000 clones, around nine tenths found once. Material: peripheral blood. The receptors here all came from a woman aged 25 to 39 with COVID-19, enrolled during active disease.

This chain connects TRBV30 to TRBJ2-3, with a possible D match to TRBD2 (6 bases). Germline CDR1 GTSNPN, CDR2 SVGIG (reference sequence). The V gene lost 0 bases and the J gene lost 6 bases, with 16 bases spanning the gap. The CDR3 contains 15 residues. DNA for the CDR3: TGTGCCTGGAGTGTAAATCTGGGTGGGGGGGATACGCAGTATTTT. Translated, it gives CAWSVNLGGGDTQYF.

The CDR3 loop reads CASSGPPDTQYF. CDR3 bases: TGTGCCAGCAGCGGCCCCCCAGATACGCAGTATTTT. This rearrangement joins TRBV7-2 to TRBJ2-3; no firm D call. V was cut by 5 bases and J by 4 bases, with 7 bases left in between. The germline V gene has CDR1 SGHTA and CDR2 FQGNSA. This CDR3 is 12 amino acids long.

The sample holds one count of this clone. The chain links TRBV9 to TRBJ1-5; 8 positions agree with TRBD1. CDR3 length: 15 amino acids. The trim removed 3 bases at V and 1 base at J, leaving 3 bases unmatched. Germline CDR1 reads SGDLS; CDR2 reads YYNGEE. CDR3 residues: CASSATGGSNQPQHF. The CDR3 DNA reads TGTGCCAGCAGCGCAACAGGGGGAAGCAATCAGCCCCAGCATTTT. Using reference TRBV9 and TRBJ1-5 for the parts outside the CDR3, the full variable domain is DSGVTQTPKHLITATGQRVTLRCSPRSGDLSVYWYQQSLDQGLQFLIQYYNGEERAKGNILERFSAQQFPDLHSELNLSSLELGDSALYFCASSATGGSNQPQHFGDGTRLSIL.

The chain recombines TRBV10-3 with TRBJ2-3, with a possible D match to TRBD1 (7 bases). The V end was cut by 11 bases, the J end by 1 base, with 16 bases between. Germline V lookup: CDR1 ENHRY, CDR2 SYGVKD. CDR3 length: 14 amino acids. CDR3 region: CAARGEEGTDTQYF. The CDR3 DNA sequence: TGTGCCGCCAGGGGGGAAGAGGGCACAGATACGCAGTATTTT.

V and J are TRBV6-5 and TRBJ2-1; 11 bases line up with TRBD1. With V trimmed by 6 bases and J by 7 bases, 5 bases remained unmatched. Germline V lookup: CDR1 MNHEY, CDR2 SVGAGI. The CDR3 is made up of 14 amino acids. The CDR3 region is CASSGQGAFNEQFF. CDR3 DNA sequence: TGTGCCAGCAGCGGACAGGGGGCATTTAATGAGCAGTTCTTC.

The chain has TRBV7-9 and TRBJ2-3; maybe TRBD2 (6 bases). This CDR3 spans 16 amino acids. Trimming removed 1 base from V and 3 bases from J, with 14 bases in between. In germline, CDR1 is SEHNR, CDR2 FQNEAQ (reference sequence). As DNA, the CDR3 is TGTGCCAGCAGCTTAGTGGTAACTAGCATTACAGATACGCAGTATTTT. Residues: CASSLVVTSITDTQYF.

This clone was recorded only once. The rearrangement links TRBV27 to TRBJ1-4, with 7 bases matching TRBD1. J lost 5 bases, V lost 10 bases, and 7 bases had no gene match. Germline CDR1 and CDR2: MNHEY and SMNVEV (reference sequence). The CDR3 sequence is 13 residues long. CDR3 nucleotides: TGTGCCACCCAGGACAGGAGCAATGAAAAACTGTTTTTT. Translation: CATQDRSNEKLFF.

About this clone itself: The junction shows a germline mismatch at one end, possibly a read error. V is TRBV7-7 and J is TRBJ2-2, with D tentatively TRBD1 (5 bases). CDR1 is SSHAT, CDR2 FNYEAQ, per germline (reference sequence). This CDR3 is 15 amino acids long. The CDR3 region is CASSLVTGNTGELFF. The CDR3 region has the DNA TGTGCTAGCAGCTTAGTAACAGGGAACACCGGGGAGCTGTTTTTT.

This rearrangement joins TRBV6-5 to TRBJ1-5; D gene ambiguous. This CDR3 is 13 amino acids long. V was trimmed by 7 bases and J by 3 bases, leaving 10 bases between them. The germline CDR1 and CDR2 sequences are MNHEY and SVGAGI. CDR3 sequence: CASMRTVNQPQHF. In DNA, the CDR3 is TGTGCCAGCATGAGAACAGTCAATCAGCCCCAGCATTTT.

A single count supports this clone. This chain links TRBV18 with TRBJ1-1; D is ambiguous. From germline, CDR1 is KGHSH and CDR2 LQKENI. The CDR3 covers 16 residues. V was trimmed by 0 bases and J by 3 bases, leaving 14 bases between them. CDR3 bases: TGTGCCAGCTCACCACCTTCTTCTTTCGGGGACACTGAAGCTTTCTTT. As protein: CASSPPSSFGDTEAFF.

The chain carries TRBV29-1 and TRBJ2-1, with D possibly matching TRBD2 (6 bases). From germline, CDR1 is SQVTM and CDR2 ANQGSEA. V was cut by 4 bases and J by 9 bases, with 13 bases left in between. This CDR3 contains 12 residues. CDR3 sequence (DNA): TGCAGCGTTGTAGGCGGGACGGGTGAGCAGTTCTTC. It is translated as CSVVGGTGEQFF.

The V call is TRBV28, the J call TRBJ1-4; 8 nucleotides align to TRBD1. Germline CDR1 MDHEN, CDR2 SYDVKM. CDR3 size: 14 residues. Germline trimming cut 3 bases from V and 8 bases from J; bases unmatched to any gene: 5. The CDR3 sequence: CASSFRDRPEKLFF. The CDR3 coding sequence is TGTGCCAGCAGTTTCAGGGACAGGCCCGAAAAACTGTTTTTT.

The gene calls are TRBV6-1 and TRBJ2-3, with D tentatively TRBD2 (5 bases). The CDR3 extends over 13 amino acids. V was clipped by 2 bases and J by 6 bases, with 9 bases between them. Germline V gives CDR1 MNHNS, CDR2 SASEGT. DNA for the CDR3: TGTGCCAGCAGTGAATGGCTAGCTGATACGCAGTATTTT. This codes for CASSEWLADTQYF.

In this sample, this clone turned up once. The chain carries TRBV5-1 and TRBJ1-2; the match to TRBD1 covers 10 bases. The germline gives CDR1 SGHRS, CDR2 YFSETQ. J was trimmed by 7 bases and V by 0 bases; bases with no gene match: 0. CDR3 length: 13 amino acids. The CDR3 DNA reads as TGCGCCAGCAGCTTGGGGACAGGGGGTGGCTACACCTTC. Residues: CASSLGTGGGYTF.

The rearrangement joins TRBV5-1 to TRBJ2-7; 7 bases agree with TRBD1. The germline V gene encodes CDR1 SGHRS and CDR2 YFSETQ. The CDR3 extends over 15 amino acids. Trimming at V came to 4 bases and at J to 4 bases, leaving 11 bases not matched to a gene. CDR3 sequence: CASSNEDRLNYEQYF. The CDR3 nucleotides are TGCGCCAGCAGCAACGAGGACAGGCTGAATTACGAGCAGTACTTC.

Worth noting for this clone: A read error may produce the germline difference seen at one junction end. The chain carries TRBV10-3 and TRBJ2-5; 7 positions match TRBD1. Germline V gene lookup returns CDR1 ENHRY and CDR2 SYGVKD. The CDR3 contains 14 residues. The CDR3 is CATSQRDSQETQYF. The CDR3 DNA reads TGTGCCACCAGTCAAAGGGACAGTCAAGAGACCCAGTACTTC.

Only one count was recorded for this clone. The chain has TRBV24-1 and TRBJ2-5; maybe TRBD2 (6 bases). From germline, CDR1 is KGHDR and CDR2 SFDVKD. The CDR3 is made up of 15 amino acids. V was trimmed by 4 bases and J by 1 base, leaving 12 bases between them. The CDR3 sequence is CATSDPGLAQETQYF. The CDR3 DNA reads as TGTGCCACCAGTGACCCGGGACTTGCCCAAGAGACCCAGTACTTC.

The CDR3 DNA reads TGTGCCAGCACCCGGACACCTGGAAACACCATATATTTT. As protein: CASTRTPGNTIYF. V gene TRBV6-5 combines with J gene TRBJ1-3; maybe TRBD1 (5 bases). Trimming left V 7 bases short and J 2 bases short, with 9 bases between. The CDR3 length is 13 residues. Germline assignment: CDR1 MNHEY and CDR2 SVGAGI.

V usage is TRBV5-4 and J usage is TRBJ1-1, with unresolved D. V was clipped by 4 bases and J by 5 bases, with 12 bases between them. The CDR3 length is 13 residues. Germline-derived CDR1 and CDR2 are SGHNT and YYREEE (reference sequence). The CDR3, as DNA: TGTGCCAGCAGCCCAATCGGGAGGACTGAAGCTTTCTTT. It codes for CASSPIGRTEAFF.

In nucleotides, the CDR3 is TGTGCCAGCAGCCACCCTGGGGGGGGAGCTGGAAACACCATATATTTT. Protein sequence: CASSHPGGGAGNTIYF. V is TRBV3-1 (or the pseudogene TRBV3-2) and J is TRBJ1-3; D is possibly TRBD1 (5 bases). The CDR3 is 16 amino acids. Trimming took 3 bases from V and 2 from J, leaving 14 bases between them. Germline V gives CDR1 LGHDT, CDR2 YNNKEL (reference sequence).

The chain is built from TRBV7-2 and TRBJ2-5, with D hard to call. V shed 0 bases and J shed 2 bases, with 10 bases lying between them. Germline V CDR1 and CDR2: SGHTA, FQGNSA. This CDR3 spans 15 amino acids. CDR3 amino acids: CASSLASVVQETQYF. The CDR3 DNA sequence: TGTGCCAGCAGCTTAGCTTCTGTAGTTCAAGAGACCCAGTACTTC.

In nucleotides, the CDR3 is TGCGCCAGCAGTGAACGGGACAGGGAAGAGACCCAGTACTTC. This translates into CASSERDREETQYF. This rearrangement joins TRBV10-1 to TRBJ2-5, with TRBD1 identical over 9 bases. J gave up 3 bases and V 3 bases, and 2 bases lay outside the gene matches. Germline V lookup: CDR1 WNHNN, CDR2 SYGVQD (reference sequence). This CDR3 region has 14 residues.

The rearrangement links TRBV5-1 to TRBJ2-7, with 9 bases aligning to TRBD1. Germline CDR1 is SGHRS and CDR2 is YFSETQ. The CDR3 contains 15 residues. Unmatched junction bases numbered 7, after V lost 4 bases and J lost 2 bases. The CDR3 region has the DNA TGCGCCAGCAGCCCCGGACAGGGGTTCACCTACGAGCAGTACTTC. This gives the protein CASSPGQGFTYEQYF.

This clone was recorded a few times. V gene TRBV5-4 combines with J gene TRBJ2-7, with 10 bases matching TRBD2. Unmatched junction bases numbered 8, after V lost 3 bases and J lost 5 bases. CDR3 length equals 15 residues. Per the germline V gene, CDR1 is SGHNT and CDR2 is YYREEE (reference sequence). CDR3 bases: TGTGCCAGCAGCTATAGCGGGAGGCGATTCAACGAGCAGTACTTC. Protein: CASSYSGRRFNEQYF. Based on the CDR3 plus reference TRBV5-4 and TRBJ2-7, the full variable domain is ETGVTQSPTHLIKTRGQQVTLRCSSQSGHNTVSWYQQALGQGPQFIFQYYREEENGRGNFPPRFSGLQFPNYSSELNVNALELDDSALYLCASSYSGRRFNEQYFGPGTRLTVT.

The chain couples TRBV15 to TRBJ2-1; 7 bases are a match to TRBD2. Trimming took 1 base from V and 10 from J; bases not matched to a gene: 1. Germline V gene lookup returns CDR1 LNHNV and CDR2 YYDKDF (reference sequence). The CDR3 length is 12 residues. The CDR3 nucleotides are TGTGCCACCAGCAGAGGGGAGGGAGAGCAGTTCTTC. Translation gives CATSRGEGEQFF.